These 16 T cell receptor beta chains were sequenced from one sample in a study of regulatory T cells in long-lasting Graves disease. As to time point: newly diagnosed GD, antithyroid drugs for less than 3 months. With RNA extracted from PBMCs as input, the TCR library was made. The authors built TCR beta libraries using iRepertoire HTBI primers and Arm-PCR of CDR3 regions. TCRdb analysed the multiplex PCR reads with MiXCR anew, one entry per CDR3 protein. The sample records about 240,000 distinct CDR3 sequences, around 20% being singletons. This specimen was peripheral blood mononuclear cells (PBMCs), taken at new diagnosis, from a patient treated with antithyroid drugs. The origin of the receptors is a female donor with Graves disease.

The rearrangement joins TRBV6-1 to TRBJ2-7; possible D gene TRBD2, 5 bases. This CDR3 has 12 residues. CDR1 and CDR2 from the germline V gene are MNHNS and SASEGT. V was clipped by 6 bases and J by 5 bases, with 11 bases between them. The CDR3 DNA reads TGTGCCAGCAGCTTAGTAGCGCACGAGCAGTACTTC. Amino acids: CASSLVAHEQYF.

On this clonotype itself: This is likely an artifact of a read error, given a far larger clone one base away. The chain joins TRBV11-1 to TRBJ2-1, with D maybe TRBD1 (5 bases). There are 13 residues in the CDR3. Germline loops: CDR1 SGHAT, CDR2 FQDESV (reference sequence). V lost 5 bases and J lost 10, with 15 bases in between. The CDR3 DNA reads as TGTGCCAGCAGCCCAGGGATTGCCTACGAGCAGTTCTTC. This sequence encodes CASSPGIAYEQFF.

The chain employs TRBV30 and TRBJ1-5; 9 bases are a match to TRBD1. The trim removed 3 bases at V and 7 bases at J, leaving 7 bases unmatched. The CDR3 spans 14 residues. Looked up from germline, CDR1 is GTSNPN and CDR2 is SVGIG (reference sequence). Here the CDR3 DNA reads TGTGCCTGGAGCCTTACAGGGGGCCGACAGCCCCAGCATTTT. This translates into CAWSLTGGRQPQHF. Based on the CDR3 plus reference TRBV30 and TRBJ1-5, the full variable domain is SQTIHQWPATLVQPVGSPLSLECTVEGTSNPNLYWYRQAAGRGLQLLFYSVGIGQISSEVPQNLSASRPQDRQFILSSKKLLLSDSGFYLCAWSLTGGRQPQHFGDGTRLSIL.

This clonotype was recorded at least ten times. V usage is TRBV4-1 and J usage is TRBJ2-7; TRBD2 is a possible D gene (5 bases). This CDR3 contains 13 residues. Trimming pared 4 bases from V and 6 bases from J, leaving 13 bases between. Germline V gives CDR1 MGHRA, CDR2 YSYEKL. The CDR3 DNA reads TGCGCCAGCAGCCTAGAGGGCCTCAGCGAGCAGTACTTC. Translation gives CASSLEGLSEQYF.

About this clonotype itself: A far bigger clonotype differs at one base, so this is likely a read error. The chain recombines TRBV12-3 or TRBV12-4 with TRBJ2-3; 9 nucleotides match TRBD1. The J call is doubtful: the DNA matches TRBJ2-7 better. This CDR3 comprises 15 residues. CDR3 protein: CASSQRTGETYEQYF. The CDR3 nucleotides are TGTGCCAGCAGTCAGCGGACAGGGGAAACCTACGAGCAGTACTTC.

This clonotype was counted at least ten times. V and J are TRBV20-1 and TRBJ2-7; D might be TRBD2 (5 bases). This CDR3 has 16 amino acids. Germline loops: CDR1 DFQATT, CDR2 SNEGSKA (reference sequence). V was clipped by 1 base and J by 2 bases, with 18 bases between them. CDR3 in DNA: TGCAGTGCTAGAGCCGGGGAAGGGCCCTACCCCTACGAGCAGTACTTC. The encoded protein is CSARAGEGPYPYEQYF.

This clonotype was recorded many times. The V call is TRBV20-1, the J call TRBJ1-4; possibly TRBD1 for D (6 bases). The CDR3 has 13 residues. CDR1 DFQATT and CDR2 SNEGSKA come from the germline V gene (reference sequence). The V end was cut by 4 bases, the J end by 6 bases, with 12 bases between. CDR3 DNA sequence: TGCAGTGCTACAGGGGTTACTGATGAAAAACTGTTTTTT. Its protein product is CSATGVTDEKLFF.

This clonotype was recorded at least ten times. The chain employs TRBV7-2 and TRBJ2-7, with a possible D match to TRBD2 (5 bases). Germline V gene sequence: CDR1 SGHTA, CDR2 FQGNSA. V gave up 1 base and J gave up 5 bases, with 15 bases separating them. The CDR3 extends over 15 amino acids. CDR3 region: CASSLEGRAHNEQYF. In DNA form, the CDR3 reads TGTGCCAGCAGCTTAGAAGGGCGGGCCCATAACGAGCAGTACTTC.

The CDR3 loop is CASSLSVQETQYF. In DNA form, the CDR3 reads TGTGCCAGCAGCTTATCAGTCCAAGAGACCCAGTACTTC. V and J are TRBV7-9 and TRBJ2-5; D is unclear. Trimming pared 2 bases from V and 1 base from J, leaving 5 bases between. This CDR3 spans 13 amino acids. Germline-derived CDR1 and CDR2 are SEHNR and FQNEAQ (reference sequence).

In this sample, this clonotype is large (0.1 to 1%). The junction shows a germline mismatch at one end, possibly a read error. The chain carries TRBV5-1 and TRBJ2-7; D is perhaps TRBD2 (5 bases). Germline V gene data show CDR1 as SGHRS and CDR2 as YFSETQ. CDR3 length: 15 residues. The CDR3, as DNA: TGTGCCAGCAGCTTAGCTAACGAGGGATCCTACGAGCAGTACTTC. It yields the protein CASSLANEGSYEQYF.

The genes are TRBV20-1 and TRBJ2-5, with 8 bases fitting TRBD2. V lost 5 bases and J lost 3; bases outside the gene matches: 14. This CDR3 region has 16 residues. Germline CDR1 is DFQATT and CDR2 is SNEGSKA (reference sequence). In DNA, the CDR3 is TGCAGTGCTCTAACTCCTACTAGCGGAAATAAAGAGACCCAGTACTTC. Protein sequence: CSALTPTSGNKETQYF.

The sample holds many counts of this clonotype. The chain combines TRBV5-1 with TRBJ2-5; 8 bases line up with TRBD1. The CDR3 has 16 amino acids. V lost 1 base to trimming and J lost 5 bases; unmatched junction nucleotides: 10. The V gene's germline CDR1 is SGHRS and CDR2 YFSETQ. CDR3 region: CASSLIGTGPRETQYF. The CDR3 nucleotides read TGCGCCAGCAGCTTGATCGGGACAGGACCTCGGGAGACCCAGTACTTC.

This clonotype was counted ten times or more. The chain employs TRBV3-1 and TRBJ1-5; 8 nucleotides agree with TRBD1. CDR1 LGHDT and CDR2 YNNKEL come from the germline V gene (reference sequence). This CDR3 spans 15 amino acids. V was pared by 5 bases and J by 0 bases, with 3 bases of the junction left unmatched. In DNA, the CDR3 is TGTGCCAGCAGCTTGACAGGGGTTAGCAATCAGCCCCAGCATTTT. It yields the protein CASSLTGVSNQPQHF. The variable domain in full, completed from reference TRBV3-1 and TRBJ1-5, reads DTAVSQTPKYLVTQMGNDKSIKCEQNLGHDTMYWYKQDSKKFLKIMFSYNNKELIINETVPNRFSPKSPDKAHLNLHINSLELGDSAVYFCASSLTGVSNQPQHFGDGTRLSIL.

This clonotype was observed a few times. CDR3 nucleotides: TGTGCCAGCAGCGTAGGGACCGGGTTAAGCGAGCAGTACTTC. Translated, it gives CASSVGTGLSEQYF. The chain recombines TRBV9 with TRBJ2-7, with D unresolved. Germline V gene data show CDR1 as SGDLS and CDR2 as YYNGEE. This CDR3 spans 14 amino acids. V was pared by 0 bases and J by 6 bases, with 13 bases between. Full variable domain (outside the CDR3, taken from reference TRBV9 and TRBJ2-7): DSGVTQTPKHLITATGQRVTLRCSPRSGDLSVYWYQQSLDQGLQFLIQYYNGEERAKGNILERFSAQQFPDLHSELNLSSLELGDSALYFCASSVGTGLSEQYFGPGTRLTVT.

This clonotype was seen at least ten times. The chain carries TRBV20-1 and TRBJ2-7, with unresolved D. Germline V lookup: CDR1 DFQATT, CDR2 SNEGSKA (reference sequence). This CDR3 is 12 amino acids long. V lost 8 bases and J lost 2, with 13 bases in between. The CDR3: CSSSGTTYEQYF. The CDR3 region has the DNA TGCAGTTCATCGGGCACTACCTACGAGCAGTACTTC.

This clonotype was found many times. The chain has TRBV7-3 and TRBJ2-6; no definite D call. Germline CDR1 and CDR2: SGHTA and FQGTGA. The length of the CDR3 is 15 residues. Trimming took off 1 base at V and 0 bases at J, with 4 bases between the two ends. CDR3 residues: CASSLKLSGANVLTF. In DNA form, the CDR3 reads TGTGCCAGCAGCTTAAAACTCTCTGGGGCCAACGTCCTGACTTTC. Looking up the rest from reference TRBV7-3 and TRBJ2-6 gives the full variable domain: GAGVSQTPSNKVTEKGKYVELRCDPISGHTALYWYRQSLGQGPEFLIYFQGTGAADDSGLPNDRFFAVRPEGSVSTLKIQRTERGDSAVYLCASSLKLSGANVLTFGAGSRLTVL.